The 10 T cell receptor beta chains presented below share a single source sample, sequenced in a study of graft-versus-host responses after intestinal transplantation. TCRdb's copy holds only in-frame clones and misses some; the assay was immunoSEQ multiplex PCR. This sample carries some 90,000 clones, under 95% of them seen once, and the ten largest clones take 6%. Their antigens are not known. Sequences were derived from unstimulated CD8+ T cells sorted from spleen or lymph node cells, sampled before intestinal transplant. The receptors were sampled from a human donor who received an intestinal transplant.

The CDR3 DNA reads TGTGCCAGCAGCTTGGGCCCGTTTAGCAATCAGCCCCAGCATTTT. This sequence encodes CASSLGPFSNQPQHF. This chain connects TRBV11-2 to TRBJ1-5; D unresolved. The CDR3 loop spans 15 amino acids. The germline V gene has CDR1 SGHAT and CDR2 FQNNGV. V was pared by 3 bases and J by 0 bases, with 9 bases between.

J is TRBJ1-2 and V is TRBV29-1, with 7 bases that match TRBD1. This CDR3 contains 13 residues. In germline, CDR1 is SQVTM, CDR2 ANQGSEA. V gave up 3 bases and J gave up 3 bases; unmatched junction bases: 4. CDR3 residues: CSVDRGVDYGYTF. For the CDR3, the DNA is TGCAGCGTTGACAGGGGGGTGGACTATGGCTACACCTTC.

In its sample, this clone was seen a few times. A much larger clone lies one base from this, so it may be a read error. The chain has TRBV5-5 and TRBJ1-5, with D perhaps matching TRBD1 (6 bases). Trimming removed 4 bases from V and 1 base from J, with 12 bases in between. CDR3 length: 15 residues. Looked up from germline, CDR1 is SGHKS and CDR2 is YYEKEE (reference sequence). The CDR3: CASSVGGASNQPQHF. CDR3 in DNA: TGTGCCAGCAGCGTGGGGGGGGCGAGCAATCAGCCCCAGCATTTT.

With regard to this clone: One end of the junction varies from germline; a read error may be responsible. Different DNA sequences within this sample yield the same CDR3. The chain recombines TRBV7-6 with TRBJ2-3; TRBD2 aligns across 10 bases. Germline V CDR1 and CDR2: SGHVS, FNYEAQ. The CDR3 extends over 14 amino acids. This CDR3 reads CASSLAGGTDTQYF. Here the CDR3 DNA reads TGTGCCAGCAGCCTAGCGGGGGGCACAGATACGCAGTATTTT.

The chain joins TRBV2 to TRBJ2-1; 10 bases agree with TRBD2. The CDR3 is 15 residues long. Trimming at V came to 3 bases and at J to 3 bases, leaving 2 bases not matched to a gene. Germline loops: CDR1 SNHLY, CDR2 FYNNEI. The CDR3 nucleotides are TGTGCCAGCAGTGACCCTAGCGGGGGCTACAATGAGCAGTTCTTC. It specifies CASSDPSGGYNEQFF.

The chain employs TRBV7-3 and TRBJ2-1, with a tentative D call TRBD2 (7 bases). The V end lost 0 bases, the J end lost 8 bases, and 26 bases lay between the germline ends. Per the germline V gene, CDR1 is SGHTA and CDR2 is FQGTGA. The CDR3 loop spans 19 amino acids. The CDR3 DNA sequence: TGTGCCAGCAGCTTAACGATATCGGGGGGCCTAAGGACTCCCCATGAGCAGTTCTTC. Its protein is CASSLTISGGLRTPHEQFF.

On this clone itself: This specimen includes other DNA sequences encoding the same CDR3. The V call is TRBV9, the J call TRBJ2-1; D gene unclear. The ends were cut back, 1 base at V and 8 bases at J, with 10 bases in the middle. CDR3 length: 13 residues. CDR1 and CDR2 (germline): SGDLS, YYNGEE. The CDR3 here is CASSVSSMDEQFF. CDR3 coding DNA: TGTGCCAGCAGCGTATCCAGTATGGATGAGCAGTTCTTC.

The V gene is TRBV5-4, the J gene TRBJ1-6; the D gene is possibly TRBD1 (5 bases). The V gene lost 0 bases and the J gene lost 7 bases, with 17 bases spanning the gap. CDR1 and CDR2 from the germline V gene are SGHNT and YYREEE (reference sequence). The CDR3 runs 17 residues. This CDR3 is CASSLAGSGAGNSPLHF. In DNA, the CDR3 is TGTGCCAGCAGCTTGGCCGGTTCTGGGGCAGGGAATTCACCCCTCCACTTT.

By share, this clone counts as large. Additional DNA sequences in this sample encode the identical CDR3. The gene calls are TRBV13 and TRBJ2-7; either TRBD1 or TRBD2 may fit D (7 bases each). V lost 5 bases to trimming and J lost 4 bases, with 15 bases between them. This CDR3 contains 14 residues. Germline values: CDR1 PRHDT, CDR2 FYEKMQ (reference sequence). The CDR3 sequence: CASSPRGGSYEQYF. The CDR3 coding sequence is TGTGCCAGCAGCCCCAGGGGGGGATCGTACGAGCAGTACTTC.

The chain is built from TRBV7-9 and TRBJ2-7, with 8 bases lining up with TRBD1. The CDR3 contains 16 residues. V shed 5 bases and J 3 bases; nucleotides not matched to a gene: 12. Germline CDR1 SEHNR, CDR2 FQNEAQ (reference sequence). This CDR3 reads CASSPQTGVNLYEQYF. The DNA of the CDR3 is TGTGCCAGCAGCCCTCAGACAGGGGTTAATCTCTACGAGCAGTACTTC.